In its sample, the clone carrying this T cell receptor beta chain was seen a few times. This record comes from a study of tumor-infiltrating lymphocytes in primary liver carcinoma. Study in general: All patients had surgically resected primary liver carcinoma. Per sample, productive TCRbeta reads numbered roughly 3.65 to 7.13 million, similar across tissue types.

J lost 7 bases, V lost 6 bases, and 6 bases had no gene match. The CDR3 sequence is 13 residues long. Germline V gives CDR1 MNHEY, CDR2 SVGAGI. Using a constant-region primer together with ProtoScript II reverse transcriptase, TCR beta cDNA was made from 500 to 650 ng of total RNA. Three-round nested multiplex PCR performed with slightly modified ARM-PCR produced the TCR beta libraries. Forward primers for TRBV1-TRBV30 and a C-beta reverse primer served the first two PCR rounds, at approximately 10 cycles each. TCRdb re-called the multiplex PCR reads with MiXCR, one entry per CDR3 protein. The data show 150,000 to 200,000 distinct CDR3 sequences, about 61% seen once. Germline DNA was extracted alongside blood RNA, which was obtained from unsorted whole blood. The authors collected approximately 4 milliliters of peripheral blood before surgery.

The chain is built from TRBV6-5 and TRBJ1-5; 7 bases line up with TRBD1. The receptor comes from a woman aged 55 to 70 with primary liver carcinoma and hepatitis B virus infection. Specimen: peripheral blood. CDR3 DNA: TGTGCCAGCAGCCATCGACAGGGCCAGCCCCAGCATTTT. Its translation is CASSHRQGQPQHF.